The 20 T cell receptor beta chains listed next were all sequenced from one sample in a study of cytomegalovirus exposure and HLA in healthy donors. In the PCR, 60 Vbeta and 13 Jbeta primers were used. Generated by immunoSEQ multiplex PCR, the TCRdb table keeps only in-frame clones and is missing some. The sample holds over 110,000 clones. What was sequenced was PBMCs. Source of these receptors: a male donor in good health and CMV-seronegative.

The chain combines TRBV28 with TRBJ1-2; 8 nucleotides align to TRBD1. This CDR3 is 14 amino acids long. Germline lookup yields CDR1 MDHEN and CDR2 SYDVKM. The V and J ends lost 6 bases and 4 bases, in that order; junction bases with no gene match: 7. CDR3 nucleotides: TGTGCCAGCAGCGCCAGGGACAGGCTCTATGGCTACACCTTC. This codes for CASSARDRLYGYTF.

The V call is TRBV28, the J call TRBJ1-1; perhaps TRBD1 as D (5 bases). Germline assignment: CDR1 MDHEN and CDR2 SYDVKM. The CDR3 extends over 16 amino acids. Trimming took off 5 bases at V and 2 bases at J, with 18 bases between the two ends. This CDR3 reads CASSTPQPGLNTEAFF. The CDR3 DNA is TGTGCCAGCAGTACACCCCAGCCAGGGCTAAACACTGAAGCTTTCTTT. Based on the CDR3 plus reference TRBV28 and TRBJ1-1, the full variable domain is DVKVTQSSRYLVKRTGEKVFLECVQDMDHENMFWYRQDPGLGLRLIYFSYDVKMKEKGDIPEGYSVSREKKERFSLILESASTNQTSMYLCASSTPQPGLNTEAFFGQGTRLTVV.

The chain has TRBV7-9 and TRBJ1-2; 7 nucleotides match TRBD1. The CDR3 loop spans 13 amino acids. CDR1 is SEHNR, CDR2 FQNEAQ, per germline (reference sequence). With 7 bases clipped from V and 4 bases from J, the junction kept 6 bases outside the gene matches. CDR3 nucleotides: TGTGCCAGCACGCTGGGACAGACCTATGGCTACACCTTC. Translated, it gives CASTLGQTYGYTF.

For the CDR3, the DNA is TGTGCCAGCAGCCCCGGTGGACAGGGGGGTTCAGACTATGGCTACACCTTC. Amino acids: CASSPGGQGGSDYGYTF. The rearrangement uses TRBV28 and TRBJ1-2, with 10 nucleotides matching TRBD1. CDR3 length equals 17 residues. CDR1 is MDHEN, CDR2 SYDVKM, per germline. V was clipped by 6 bases and J by 3 bases; unmatched bases: 13.

The chain combines TRBV30 with TRBJ1-5; unclear D gene. This CDR3 spans 13 amino acids. The germline CDR1 and CDR2 sequences are GTSNPN and SVGIG (reference sequence). The V end was cut by 3 bases, the J end by 7 bases, with 13 bases between. The CDR3 nucleotides read TGTGCCTGGAGCGTAGATGCGGGACAGCCCCAGCATTTT. Translated, it gives CAWSVDAGQPQHF. Combining the CDR3 with reference TRBV30 and TRBJ1-5 gives the whole variable domain SQTIHQWPATLVQPVGSPLSLECTVEGTSNPNLYWYRQAAGRGLQLLFYSVGIGQISSEVPQNLSASRPQDRQFILSSKKLLLSDSGFYLCAWSVDAGQPQHFGDGTRLSIL.

The chain links TRBV18 to TRBJ1-4; tentatively, D is TRBD1 (6 bases). V dropped 0 bases and J dropped 5 bases, with 16 bases sitting between them. The CDR3 length is 17 residues. Germline assignment: CDR1 KGHSH and CDR2 LQKENI. The CDR3 nucleotides read TGTGCCAGCTCACCACCGGCAGGGGCAGCGAGCAATGAAAAACTGTTTTTT. Residues: CASSPPAGAASNEKLFF.

This CDR3 reads CASRDRAFSGANVLTF. CDR3 coding DNA: TGTGCCAGTAGGGACAGGGCCTTCTCTGGGGCCAACGTCCTGACTTTC. This chain joins TRBV19 and TRBJ2-6; 8 nucleotides match TRBD1. Unmatched junction bases numbered 4, after V lost 6 bases and J lost 0 bases. Germline CDR1 reads LNHDA; CDR2 reads SQIVND (reference sequence). The CDR3 has 16 residues.

This sequence joins TRBV13 and TRBJ2-2, with D possibly matching TRBD1 (5 bases). The CDR3 contains 15 residues. Germline-derived CDR1 and CDR2 are PRHDT and FYEKMQ (reference sequence). V lost 6 bases and J 2 bases, leaving 13 bases between the germline ends. The CDR3 DNA sequence: TGTGCCAGCAGTATAACAGGCGGAAACACCGGGGAGCTGTTTTTT. This gives the protein CASSITGGNTGELFF. The variable domain in full, with the rest retrieved from reference TRBV13 and TRBJ2-2, is AAGVIQSPRHLIKEKRETATLKCYPIPRHDTVYWYQQGPGQDPQFLISFYEKMQSDKGSIPDRFSAQQFSDYHSELNMSSLELGDSALYFCASSITGGNTGELFFGEGSRLTVL.

The chain joins TRBV7-8 to TRBJ2-5, with a possible D match to TRBD2 (7 bases). The CDR3 contains 16 residues. The germline V and J ends were trimmed by 4 bases and 4 bases, with 19 bases remaining between them. Germline assignment: CDR1 SGHVS and CDR2 FQNEAQ. The CDR3 DNA sequence: TGTGCCAGCAGCTCCGAGGGGGGAGGGGTACCAGAGACCCAGTACTTC. The encoded protein is CASSSEGGGVPETQYF.

The CDR3, as DNA: TGTGCCAGTAGTATAGGGAGCCCGAGGGAAAAACTGTTTTTT. Protein product: CASSIGSPREKLFF. V usage is TRBV19 and J usage is TRBJ1-4, with D unresolved. Per germline, CDR1 LNHDA and CDR2 SQIVND (reference sequence). There are 14 residues in the CDR3. V lost 1 base to trimming and J lost 8 bases, with 11 bases between them. Filled out from reference TRBV19 and TRBJ1-4, the complete variable domain reads DGGITQSPKYLFRKEGQNVTLSCEQNLNHDAMYWYRQDPGQGLRLIYYSQIVNDFQKGDIAEGYSVSREKKESFPLTVTSAQKNPTAFYLCASSIGSPREKLFFGSGTQLSVL.

Remarks on this clone: Different DNA sequences within this sample yield the same CDR3. The J gene is TRBJ1-1, the V gene TRBV7-3; 9 bases are a match to TRBD1. Germline V lookup: CDR1 SGHTA, CDR2 FQGTGA. CDR3 length: 14 amino acids. V trimming: 3 bases; J trimming: 2 bases; junction bases outside the gene matches: 1. The CDR3 region has the DNA TGTGCCAGCAGCTTGGGACAGGGTAACACTGAAGCTTTCTTT. This codes for CASSLGQGNTEAFF.

The chain is built from TRBV9 and TRBJ2-1; TRBD1 is a possible D gene (5 bases). Germline V gene sequence: CDR1 SGDLS, CDR2 YYNGEE. Trimming cost V 2 bases and J 5 bases, with 11 bases left between them. The CDR3 covers 14 residues. The CDR3 loop reads CASSVGRADNEQFF. The CDR3 nucleotides are TGTGCCAGCAGCGTCGGCAGGGCCGACAATGAGCAGTTCTTC.

This sequence joins TRBV5-1 and TRBJ2-1, with 9 bases that match TRBD1. There are 15 residues in the CDR3. Losses at the gene ends were 4 bases for V and 5 bases for J; bases not matched to a gene: 7. Germline lookup yields CDR1 SGHRS and CDR2 YFSETQ. CDR3 in amino acids: CASSPTGGAHNEQFF. The CDR3 DNA follows: TGCGCCAGCAGCCCGACAGGGGGAGCCCACAATGAGCAGTTCTTC.

The chain employs TRBV18 and TRBJ2-5, with 8 nucleotides matching TRBD1. Germline assignment: CDR1 KGHSH and CDR2 LQKENI. The V segment lost 1 base and the J segment 1 base; nucleotides outside the gene matches: 2. The CDR3 runs 15 residues. The CDR3 loop is CASSPLQGVQETQYF. The CDR3 coding sequence is TGTGCCAGCTCACCACTACAGGGGGTCCAAGAGACCCAGTACTTC.

The genes are TRBV5-1 and TRBJ2-7; a possible D gene is TRBD1 (6 bases). The CDR3 extends over 15 amino acids. V gave up 1 base and J gave up 0 bases, with 11 bases separating them. Germline V gene sequence: CDR1 SGHRS, CDR2 YFSETQ. CDR3 bases: TGCGCCAGCAGCTTGAACAGGGCCAGCTCCTACGAGCAGTACTTC. Protein: CASSLNRASSYEQYF.

This chain connects TRBV15 to TRBJ1-1; a possible D gene is TRBD1 (5 bases). CDR1 is LNHNV and CDR2 is YYDKDF in the germline V gene (reference sequence). This CDR3 is 14 amino acids long. V lost 0 bases, J lost 5 bases, and 10 bases lay in between. CDR3 amino acids: CATSREAGGTEAFF. The CDR3 bases are TGTGCCACCAGCAGAGAGGCGGGGGGGACTGAAGCTTTCTTT. Complete variable domain (other parts from reference TRBV15 and TRBJ1-1): DAMVIQNPRYQVTQFGKPVTLSCSQTLNHNVMYWYQQKSSQAPKLLFHYYDKDFNNEADTPDNFQSRRPNTSFCFLDIRSPGLGDTAMYLCATSREAGGTEAFFGQGTRLTVV.

The chain employs TRBV5-1 and TRBJ2-5; a weak D match, TRBD1 (6 bases). CDR3 length: 13 amino acids. V was shortened by 2 bases and J by 3 bases, with 8 bases between the two germline ends. Germline V CDR1 and CDR2: SGHRS, YFSETQ. CDR3 residues: CASSFGGEETQYF. CDR3 bases: TGCGCCAGCAGCTTTGGGGGCGAAGAGACCCAGTACTTC.

This CDR3 is CAWSRYSYEQYF. The CDR3 DNA is TGTGCCTGGAGCAGGTACTCCTACGAGCAGTACTTC. The chain joins TRBV30 to TRBJ2-7, with unresolved D. V dropped 3 bases and J dropped 0 bases, with 6 bases sitting between them. Per the germline V gene, CDR1 is GTSNPN and CDR2 is SVGIG (reference sequence). The CDR3 is 12 residues long.

V is TRBV6-5 and J is TRBJ2-1, with TRBD2 matching over 13 bases. V lost 2 bases, J lost 5 bases, and 3 bases stayed unmatched. This CDR3 region has 16 residues. Germline CDR1 reads MNHEY; CDR2 reads SVGAGI. The chain's CDR3 is CASSYRTSGSNNEQFF. CDR3 bases: TGTGCCAGCAGTTACCGGACTAGCGGGAGTAACAATGAGCAGTTCTTC.

The chain joins TRBV10-1 to TRBJ1-2, with D unresolved. Trimming shortened V by 3 bases and J by 3 bases, and 5 bases separated the two germline ends. From germline, CDR1 is WNHNN and CDR2 SYGVQD (reference sequence). The CDR3 contains 12 residues. The CDR3 sequence is CASSDSDYGYTF. CDR3 nucleotides: TGCGCCAGCAGTGACTCGGACTATGGCTACACCTTC.